A selection of T cell receptor beta chains follows, all from one sample in a study of technical replicates of blood from a few donors. Clones were read by immunoSEQ multiplex PCR, and TCRdb kept only the in-frame ones, dropping some. Of some 66,000 clones in the sample, roughly 88% were seen once. Material: PBMCs. Source of these receptors: a human donor in good health. Some clones in this sample may be carry-over from other donors' samples. The CDR3 runs from the conserved cysteine through the conserved F or W. A D gene is named only where the DNA matches it firmly. Expanded clones get a size class; other rows say once, few or many, or leave the size out.

j_call: TRBJ2-3; clone_size: -; d_call: TRBD2; cdr3_length: 16; v_call: TRBV6-1; cdr3_aa: CASSVPTGGSADTQYF; cdr3_nt: TGTGCCAGCAGTGTACCGACGGGGGGATCGGCAGATACGCAGTATTTT
j_call: TRBJ2-5; clone_size: once; d_call: -; cdr3_length: 13; v_call: TRBV7-2; cdr3_aa: CASTRSGWETQYF; cdr3_nt: TGTGCCAGCACCCGGTCGGGTTGGGAGACCCAGTACTTC
j_call: TRBJ2-2; clone_size: -; d_call: -; cdr3_length: 13; v_call: TRBV28; cdr3_aa: CASSLVNSGELFF; cdr3_nt: TGTGCCAGCAGTTTGGTGAACTCCGGGGAGCTGTTTTTT
j_call: TRBJ2-7; clone_size: -; d_call: TRBD2; cdr3_length: 12; v_call: TRBV30; cdr3_aa: CAWDGGSYEQYF; cdr3_nt: TGTGCCTGGGACGGGGGGTCCTACGAGCAGTACTTC
j_call: TRBJ2-3; clone_size: -; d_call: -; cdr3_length: 13; v_call: TRBV13; cdr3_aa: CASSVPGTDTQYF; cdr3_nt: TGTGCCAGCAGCGTCCCGGGTACAGATACGCAGTATTTT
j_call: TRBJ2-5; clone_size: -; d_call: -; cdr3_length: 11; v_call: TRBV14; cdr3_aa: CASSFKETQYF; cdr3_nt: TGTGCCAGCAGCTTTAAAGAGACCCAGTACTTC
j_call: TRBJ2-7; clone_size: -; d_call: -; cdr3_length: 14; v_call: TRBV2; cdr3_aa: CASSFLETLLEQYF; cdr3_nt: TGTGCCAGCAGCTTCCTCGAAACTCTCCTCGAGCAGTACTTC
j_call: TRBJ1-1; clone_size: -; d_call: -; cdr3_length: 15; v_call: TRBV4-1; cdr3_aa: CASSEDRSSVTEAFF; cdr3_nt: TGCGCCAGCAGCGAAGACAGGTCTTCCGTCACTGAAGCTTTCTTT
j_call: TRBJ2-6; clone_size: -; d_call: TRBD1; cdr3_length: 18; v_call: TRBV11-2; cdr3_aa: CASSSKSTGSGGANVLTF; cdr3_nt: TGTGCCAGCAGCTCCAAATCGACAGGGTCTGGTGGGGCCAACGTCCTGACTTTC
j_call: TRBJ2-1; clone_size: -; d_call: TRBD2; cdr3_length: 15; v_call: TRBV6-1; cdr3_aa: CASRGLAGSTNEQFF; cdr3_nt: TGTGCCAGCAGGGGACTAGCGGGGAGTACCAATGAGCAGTTCTTC
j_call: TRBJ2-1; clone_size: -; d_call: TRBD2; cdr3_length: 15; v_call: TRBV5-5; cdr3_aa: CASSLGSGSSNEQFF; cdr3_nt: TGTGCCAGCAGCTTGGGCAGCGGGAGCTCCAATGAGCAGTTCTTC
j_call: TRBJ2-7; clone_size: -; d_call: TRBD1; cdr3_length: 14; v_call: TRBV10-3; cdr3_aa: CAISEPGQRYEQYF; cdr3_nt: TGTGCCATCAGTGAGCCGGGACAGCGCTACGAGCAGTACTTC
j_call: TRBJ1-1; clone_size: -; d_call: -; cdr3_length: 13; v_call: TRBV5-1; cdr3_aa: CASSLDSNTEAFF; cdr3_nt: TGCGCCAGCAGCTTGGACAGTAACACTGAAGCTTTCTTT
j_call: TRBJ1-2; clone_size: -; d_call: TRBD1; cdr3_length: 15; v_call: TRBV5-1; cdr3_aa: CASRLTGGRLDGYTF; cdr3_nt: TGCGCCAGCAGGTTAACAGGGGGCAGACTCGATGGCTACACCTTC
j_call: TRBJ2-2; clone_size: -; d_call: TRBD2; cdr3_length: 17; v_call: TRBV4-2; cdr3_aa: CASSLTKTSSNPGELFF; cdr3_nt: TGTGCCAGCAGCCTAACGAAGACTAGCTCCAACCCCGGGGAGCTGTTTTTT
j_call: TRBJ2-5; clone_size: -; d_call: TRBD2; cdr3_length: 14; v_call: TRBV5-1; cdr3_aa: CATSSGANQETQYF; cdr3_nt: TGCGCCACTTCGAGCGGGGCAAACCAAGAGACCCAGTACTTC
j_call: TRBJ2-2; clone_size: -; d_call: TRBD2; cdr3_length: 15; v_call: TRBV2; cdr3_aa: CASRTSGVNTGELFF; cdr3_nt: TGTGCCAGCAGGACTAGCGGGGTCAACACCGGGGAGCTGTTTTTT
j_call: TRBJ2-3; clone_size: -; d_call: TRBD2; cdr3_length: 19; v_call: TRBV27; cdr3_aa: CASSLPPVYGSGDTDTQYF; cdr3_nt: TGTGCCAGCAGTTTACCCCCCGTTTATGGTAGCGGGGACACAGATACGCAGTATTTT
j_call: TRBJ1-2; clone_size: few; d_call: TRBD1; cdr3_length: 15; v_call: TRBV2; cdr3_aa: CASSEFGQGKYGYTF; cdr3_nt: TGTGCCAGCAGTGAATTTGGACAGGGCAAGTATGGCTACACCTTC
j_call: TRBJ1-1; clone_size: -; d_call: -; cdr3_length: 12; v_call: TRBV10-2; cdr3_aa: CASSVQNTEAFF; cdr3_nt: TGCGCCAGCAGTGTCCAGAACACTGAAGCTTTCTTT
j_call: TRBJ2-1; clone_size: -; d_call: TRBD2; cdr3_length: 15; v_call: TRBV19; cdr3_aa: CASTTGTSGRNEQFF; cdr3_nt: TGTGCCAGTACCACCGGGACTAGCGGGCGTAATGAGCAGTTCTTC
j_call: TRBJ2-6; clone_size: -; d_call: TRBD1; cdr3_length: 11; v_call: TRBV6-5; cdr3_aa: CASRGGHVLTF; cdr3_nt: TGTGCCAGCAGAGGGGGCCACGTCCTGACTTTC
j_call: TRBJ2-5; clone_size: -; d_call: -; cdr3_length: 17; v_call: TRBV28; cdr3_aa: CASSAARGGRGLETQYF; cdr3_nt: TGTGCCAGCAGTGCCGCTAGGGGGGGCCGGGGATTGGAGACCCAGTACTTC
j_call: TRBJ2-5; clone_size: -; d_call: TRBD1; cdr3_length: 14; v_call: TRBV4-2; cdr3_aa: CASSQGTGGQTQYF; cdr3_nt: TGTGCCAGCAGCCAAGGTACAGGGGGACAGACCCAGTACTTC
j_call: TRBJ1-1; clone_size: -; d_call: TRBD1; cdr3_length: 14; v_call: TRBV6-1; cdr3_aa: CASIQGGLGTEAFF; cdr3_nt: TGTGCCAGCATCCAGGGGGGCTTGGGAACTGAAGCTTTCTTT
j_call: TRBJ2-2; clone_size: -; d_call: TRBD1; cdr3_length: 15; v_call: TRBV19; cdr3_aa: CASSSGQGGTGELFF; cdr3_nt: TGTGCCAGTAGTAGCGGACAGGGTGGCACCGGGGAGCTGTTTTTT
j_call: TRBJ2-7; clone_size: once; d_call: -; cdr3_length: 14; v_call: TRBV9; cdr3_aa: CASSVDPGTYEQYF; cdr3_nt: TGTGCCAGCAGCGTAGATCCGGGTACCTACGAGCAGTACTTC
j_call: TRBJ2-1; clone_size: -; d_call: TRBD1; cdr3_length: 15; v_call: TRBV29-1; cdr3_aa: CSAHGSGTGHNEQFF; cdr3_nt: TGCAGCGCCCATGGGTCCGGGACAGGGCACAATGAGCAGTTCTTC
j_call: TRBJ1-4; clone_size: -; d_call: -; cdr3_length: 15; v_call: TRBV5-1; cdr3_aa: CASSLVPQKNEKLFF; cdr3_nt: TGCGCCAGCAGCTTGGTTCCACAGAAAAATGAAAAACTGTTTTTT
j_call: TRBJ1-1; clone_size: once; d_call: -; cdr3_length: 14; v_call: TRBV19; cdr3_aa: CASIAPSRGPEAFF; cdr3_nt: TGTGCCAGTATTGCCCCTTCCAGGGGACCCGAAGCTTTCTTT
j_call: TRBJ1-2; clone_size: -; d_call: -; cdr3_length: 12; v_call: TRBV28; cdr3_aa: CASRVGQYGYTF; cdr3_nt: TGTGCCAGCAGGGTGGGGCAGTATGGCTACACCTTC
j_call: TRBJ2-7; clone_size: -; d_call: TRBD2; cdr3_length: 18; v_call: TRBV15; cdr3_aa: CATSVGRTLAGWTYEQYF; cdr3_nt: TGTGCCACCAGCGTCGGAAGGACCCTAGCGGGGTGGACCTACGAGCAGTACTTC
j_call: TRBJ1-5; clone_size: -; d_call: -; cdr3_length: 15; v_call: TRBV27; cdr3_aa: CASSFEAHPDQPQHF; cdr3_nt: TGTGCCAGCAGCTTCGAGGCCCATCCTGATCAGCCCCAGCATTTT
j_call: TRBJ2-7; clone_size: -; d_call: TRBD1; cdr3_length: 15; v_call: TRBV30; cdr3_aa: CAWSSGTGSSREQYF; cdr3_nt: TGTGCCTGGAGTTCTGGGACAGGGTCGAGCCGCGAGCAGTACTTC
j_call: TRBJ2-3; clone_size: -; d_call: TRBD2; cdr3_length: 14; v_call: TRBV7-2; cdr3_aa: CASSFSGVTDTQYF; cdr3_nt: TGTGCCAGCAGCTTTAGCGGGGTCACAGATACGCAGTATTTT
j_call: TRBJ2-4; clone_size: -; d_call: TRBD2; cdr3_length: 16; v_call: TRBV5-8; cdr3_aa: CASSLPGGPAKNIQYF; cdr3_nt: TGTGCCAGCAGTTTGCCGGGAGGGCCAGCCAAAAACATTCAGTACTTC
j_call: TRBJ1-2; clone_size: -; d_call: -; cdr3_length: 13; v_call: TRBV19; cdr3_aa: CASHIPGLYGYTF; cdr3_nt: TGTGCCAGTCACATCCCGGGACTCTATGGCTACACCTTC
j_call: TRBJ2-3; clone_size: -; d_call: TRBD2; cdr3_length: 16; v_call: TRBV6-4; cdr3_aa: CASSDSVAGATDTQYF; cdr3_nt: TGTGCCAGCAGTGACTCAGTAGCGGGGGCCACAGATACGCAGTATTTT
j_call: TRBJ2-5; clone_size: once; d_call: TRBD2; cdr3_length: 15; v_call: TRBV5-4; cdr3_aa: CASSFASGGAETQYF; cdr3_nt: TGTGCCAGCAGCTTTGCTAGCGGGGGAGCAGAGACCCAGTACTTC
j_call: TRBJ1-5; clone_size: -; d_call: -; cdr3_length: 14; v_call: TRBV4-1; cdr3_aa: CASSQDSRNQPQHF; cdr3_nt: TGCGCCAGCAGCCAAGACTCCAGGAATCAGCCCCAGCATTTT
j_call: TRBJ2-5; clone_size: -; d_call: -; cdr3_length: 11; v_call: TRBV6-1; cdr3_aa: CASSDQGTQYF; cdr3_nt: TGTGCCAGCAGTGACCAGGGTACCCAGTACTTC
j_call: TRBJ2-1; clone_size: few; d_call: TRBD2; cdr3_length: 17; v_call: TRBV7-9; cdr3_aa: CASSPRGWWEGVGEQFF; cdr3_nt: TGTGCCAGCAGCCCCCGCGGTTGGTGGGAGGGCGTCGGTGAGCAGTTCTTC
j_call: TRBJ2-5; clone_size: -; d_call: TRBD2; cdr3_length: 14; v_call: TRBV15; cdr3_aa: CATSGLAGGETQYF; cdr3_nt: TGTGCCACCAGTGGCCTAGCGGGAGGGGAGACCCAGTACTTC
j_call: TRBJ1-2; clone_size: -; d_call: -; cdr3_length: 13; v_call: TRBV11-2; cdr3_aa: CASSRGGNGGYTF; cdr3_nt: TGTGCCAGCAGCAGGGGGGGGAATGGTGGCTACACCTTC
j_call: TRBJ2-7; clone_size: -; d_call: -; cdr3_length: 15; v_call: TRBV11-1; cdr3_aa: CASSPHPNRVREQYF; cdr3_nt: TGTGCCAGCAGCCCCCATCCCAACAGGGTGCGCGAGCAGTACTTC
j_call: TRBJ2-1; clone_size: -; d_call: TRBD2; cdr3_length: 15; v_call: TRBV11-2; cdr3_aa: CASSLGTSSFNEQFF; cdr3_nt: TGTGCCAGCAGCTTAGGGACTAGCTCGTTCAATGAGCAGTTCTTC
j_call: TRBJ1-6; clone_size: -; d_call: -; cdr3_length: 14; v_call: TRBV19; cdr3_aa: CASSIAPENSPLHF; cdr3_nt: TGTGCCAGTAGTATAGCCCCGGAGAATTCACCCCTCCACTTT
j_call: TRBJ2-7; clone_size: -; d_call: TRBD2; cdr3_length: 15; v_call: TRBV7-9; cdr3_aa: CASSLMTSGGYEQYF; cdr3_nt: TGTGCCAGCAGCTTAATGACTAGCGGGGGTTACGAGCAGTACTTC
j_call: TRBJ1-2; clone_size: -; d_call: TRBD1; cdr3_length: 15; v_call: TRBV18; cdr3_aa: CASSSRQGVVYGYTF; cdr3_nt: TGTGCCAGCTCATCCCGACAGGGAGTAGTCTATGGCTACACCTTC
j_call: TRBJ1-2; clone_size: -; d_call: -; cdr3_length: 10; v_call: TRBV6-1; cdr3_aa: CASSEEQENF; cdr3_nt: TGTGCCAGCAGTGAAGAACAGGAAAACTTC
j_call: TRBJ2-1; clone_size: -; d_call: -; cdr3_length: 14; v_call: TRBV11-1; cdr3_aa: CASSLAGGSNEQFF; cdr3_nt: TGTGCCAGCAGCTTAGCGGGAGGAAGCAATGAGCAGTTCTTC
j_call: TRBJ1-1; clone_size: -; d_call: TRBD1; cdr3_length: 13; v_call: TRBV30; cdr3_aa: CAWTTGGGTEAFF; cdr3_nt: TGTGCCTGGACCACAGGGGGAGGGACTGAAGCTTTCTTT
j_call: TRBJ2-6; clone_size: few; d_call: -; cdr3_length: 18; v_call: TRBV7-6; cdr3_aa: CASSNHERGATGANVLTF; cdr3_nt: TGTGCCAGCAGCAACCACGAACGGGGGGCGACTGGGGCCAACGTCCTGACTTTC
j_call: TRBJ2-1; clone_size: -; d_call: TRBD1; cdr3_length: 16; v_call: TRBV7-8; cdr3_aa: CASSPTTGYRGNEQFF; cdr3_nt: TGTGCCAGCAGCCCGACGACAGGGTATAGGGGCAATGAGCAGTTCTTC
j_call: TRBJ2-7; clone_size: -; d_call: TRBD2; cdr3_length: 16; v_call: TRBV7-6; cdr3_aa: CASSLIPSGTLDEQYF; cdr3_nt: TGTGCCAGCAGCTTAATTCCTAGCGGTACCTTGGACGAGCAGTACTTC